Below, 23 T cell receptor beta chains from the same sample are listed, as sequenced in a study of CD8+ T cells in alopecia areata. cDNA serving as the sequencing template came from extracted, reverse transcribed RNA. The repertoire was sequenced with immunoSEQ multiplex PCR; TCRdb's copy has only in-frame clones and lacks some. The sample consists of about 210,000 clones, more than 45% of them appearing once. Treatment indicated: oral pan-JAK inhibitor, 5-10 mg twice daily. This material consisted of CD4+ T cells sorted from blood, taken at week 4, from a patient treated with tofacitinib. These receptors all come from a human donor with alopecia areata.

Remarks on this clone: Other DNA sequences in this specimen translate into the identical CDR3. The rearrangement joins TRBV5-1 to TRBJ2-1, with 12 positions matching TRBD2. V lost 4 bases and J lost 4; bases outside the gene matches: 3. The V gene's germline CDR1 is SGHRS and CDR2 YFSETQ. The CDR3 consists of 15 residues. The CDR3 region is CASSTSGGTYNEQFF. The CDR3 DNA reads TGCGCCAGCAGCACTAGCGGGGGGACTTACAATGAGCAGTTCTTC.

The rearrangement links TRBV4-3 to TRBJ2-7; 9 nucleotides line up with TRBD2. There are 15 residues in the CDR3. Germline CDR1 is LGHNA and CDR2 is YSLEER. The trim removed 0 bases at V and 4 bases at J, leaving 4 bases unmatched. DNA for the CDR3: TGCGCCAGCAGCCAAGAAACGCGGGGGGGATACGAGCAGTACTTC. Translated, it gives CASSQETRGGYEQYF.

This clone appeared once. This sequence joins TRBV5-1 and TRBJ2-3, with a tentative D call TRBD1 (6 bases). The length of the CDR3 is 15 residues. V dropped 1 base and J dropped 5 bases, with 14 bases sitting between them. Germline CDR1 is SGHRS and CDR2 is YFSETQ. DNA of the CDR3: TGCGCCAGCAGCTTGACAGGGTACGTCCAAGATACGCAGTATTTT. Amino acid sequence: CASSLTGYVQDTQYF.

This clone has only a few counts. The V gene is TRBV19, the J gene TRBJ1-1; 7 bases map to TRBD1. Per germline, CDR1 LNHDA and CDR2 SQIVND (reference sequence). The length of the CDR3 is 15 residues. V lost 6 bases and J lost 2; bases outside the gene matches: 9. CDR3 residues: CASRPDRAVNTEAFF. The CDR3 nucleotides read TGTGCCAGTAGGCCCGACAGGGCGGTAAACACTGAAGCTTTCTTT. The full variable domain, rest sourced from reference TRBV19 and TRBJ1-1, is DGGITQSPKYLFRKEGQNVTLSCEQNLNHDAMYWYRQDPGQGLRLIYYSQIVNDFQKGDIAEGYSVSREKKESFPLTVTSAQKNPTAFYLCASRPDRAVNTEAFFGQGTRLTVV.

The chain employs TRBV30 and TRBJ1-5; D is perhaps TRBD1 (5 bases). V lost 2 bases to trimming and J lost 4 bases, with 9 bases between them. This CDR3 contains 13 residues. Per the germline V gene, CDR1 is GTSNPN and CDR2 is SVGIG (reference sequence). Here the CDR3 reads CAWSKGQNQPQHF. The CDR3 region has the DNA TGTGCCTGGAGTAAGGGGCAGAATCAGCCCCAGCATTTT.

The CDR3 is CASSATWGPDTQYF. The CDR3 DNA sequence: TGTGCCAGCAGCGCGACATGGGGGCCAGATACGCAGTATTTT. The gene calls are TRBV9 and TRBJ2-3, with D perhaps TRBD1 (6 bases). This CDR3 region has 14 residues. Trimming pared 3 bases from V and 4 bases from J, leaving 12 bases between. From germline, CDR1 is SGDLS and CDR2 YYNGEE.

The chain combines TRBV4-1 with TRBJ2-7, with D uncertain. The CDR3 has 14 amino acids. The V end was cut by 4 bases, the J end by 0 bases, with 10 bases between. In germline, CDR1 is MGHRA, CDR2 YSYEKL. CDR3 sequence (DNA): TGCGCCAGCAGCCCCGACTTTTCCTCCTACGAGCAGTACTTC. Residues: CASSPDFSSYEQYF.

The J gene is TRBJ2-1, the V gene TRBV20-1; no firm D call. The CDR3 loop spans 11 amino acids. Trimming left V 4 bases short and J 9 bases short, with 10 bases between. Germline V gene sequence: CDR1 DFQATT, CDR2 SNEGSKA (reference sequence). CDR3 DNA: TGCAGTGCTATTACTCGATCTGAGCAGTTCTTC. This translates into CSAITRSEQFF.

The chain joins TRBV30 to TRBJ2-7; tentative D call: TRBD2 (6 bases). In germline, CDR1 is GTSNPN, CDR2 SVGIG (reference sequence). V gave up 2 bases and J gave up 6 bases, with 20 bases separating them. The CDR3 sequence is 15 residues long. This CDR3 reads CAWSPLGGRRIEQYF. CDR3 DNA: TGTGCCTGGAGTCCACTGGGAGGCAGGAGGATCGAGCAGTACTTC.

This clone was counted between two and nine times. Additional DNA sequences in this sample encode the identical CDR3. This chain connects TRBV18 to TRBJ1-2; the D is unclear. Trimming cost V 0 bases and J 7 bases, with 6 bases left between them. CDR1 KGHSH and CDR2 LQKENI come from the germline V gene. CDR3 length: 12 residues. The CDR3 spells CASSPPAGGYTF. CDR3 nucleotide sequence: TGTGCCAGCTCACCACCGGCCGGTGGCTACACCTTC.

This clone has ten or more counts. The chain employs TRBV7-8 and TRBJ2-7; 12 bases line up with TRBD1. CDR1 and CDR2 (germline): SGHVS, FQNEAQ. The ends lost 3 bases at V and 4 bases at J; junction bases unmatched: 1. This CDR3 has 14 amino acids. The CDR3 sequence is CASSLGQGAYEQYF. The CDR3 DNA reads TGTGCCAGCAGCTTGGGACAGGGGGCGTACGAGCAGTACTTC.

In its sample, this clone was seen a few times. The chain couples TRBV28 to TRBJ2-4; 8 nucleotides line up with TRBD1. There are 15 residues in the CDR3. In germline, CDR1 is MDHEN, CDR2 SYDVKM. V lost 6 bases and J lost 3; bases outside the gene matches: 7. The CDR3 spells CASSFADRDKNIQYF. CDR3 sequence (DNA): TGTGCCAGCAGCTTCGCGGACAGGGACAAAAACATTCAGTACTTC.

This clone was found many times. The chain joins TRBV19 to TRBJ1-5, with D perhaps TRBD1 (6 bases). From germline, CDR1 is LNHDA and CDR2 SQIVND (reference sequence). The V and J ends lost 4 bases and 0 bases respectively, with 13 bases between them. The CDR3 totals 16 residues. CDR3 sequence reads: CASSNLQGNSNQPQHF. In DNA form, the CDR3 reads TGTGCCAGTAGTAACTTACAGGGAAATAGCAATCAGCCCCAGCATTTT.

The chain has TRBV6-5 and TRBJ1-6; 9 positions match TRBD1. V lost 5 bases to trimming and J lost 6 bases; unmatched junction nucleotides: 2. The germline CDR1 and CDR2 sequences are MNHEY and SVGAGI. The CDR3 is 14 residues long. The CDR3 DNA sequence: TGTGCCAGCAGTCAACAGGGGGCTAATTCACCCCTCCACTTT. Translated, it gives CASSQQGANSPLHF.

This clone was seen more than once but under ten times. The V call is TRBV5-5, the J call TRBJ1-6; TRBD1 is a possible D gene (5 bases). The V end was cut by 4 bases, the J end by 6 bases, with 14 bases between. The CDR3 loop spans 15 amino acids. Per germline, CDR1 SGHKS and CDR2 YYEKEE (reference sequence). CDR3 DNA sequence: TGTGCCAGCAGCCCCTCCCGGCAGGGTAATTCACCCCTCCACTTT. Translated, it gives CASSPSRQGNSPLHF.

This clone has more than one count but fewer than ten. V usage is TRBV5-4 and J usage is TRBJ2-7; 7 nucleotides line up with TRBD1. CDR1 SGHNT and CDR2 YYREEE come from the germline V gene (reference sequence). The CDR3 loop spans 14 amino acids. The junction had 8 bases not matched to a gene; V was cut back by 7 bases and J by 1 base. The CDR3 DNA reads TGTGCCAGCCAGGACAGGTTATTATCCTACGAGCAGTACTTC. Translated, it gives CASQDRLLSYEQYF.

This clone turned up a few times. CDR3 region: CASSLMGRSAEQYF. The CDR3 DNA is TGTGCCAGCAGCTTAATGGGTCGATCGGCTGAGCAGTACTTC. The chain links TRBV11-2 to TRBJ2-7; D is unclear. CDR3 length: 14 residues. Germline CDR1 and CDR2: SGHAT and FQNNGV. V lost 2 bases to trimming and J lost 7 bases, with 15 bases between them.

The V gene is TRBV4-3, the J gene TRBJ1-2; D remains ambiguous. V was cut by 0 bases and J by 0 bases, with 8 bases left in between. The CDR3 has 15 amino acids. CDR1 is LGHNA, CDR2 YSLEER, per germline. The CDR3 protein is CASSQEARANYGYTF. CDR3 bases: TGCGCCAGCAGCCAAGAGGCACGAGCTAACTATGGCTACACCTTC.

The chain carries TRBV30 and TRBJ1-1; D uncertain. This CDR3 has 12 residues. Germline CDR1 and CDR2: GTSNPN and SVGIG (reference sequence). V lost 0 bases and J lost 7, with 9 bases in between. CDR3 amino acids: CAWSVRDGEAFF. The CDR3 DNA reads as TGTGCCTGGAGTGTACGAGACGGTGAAGCTTTCTTT.

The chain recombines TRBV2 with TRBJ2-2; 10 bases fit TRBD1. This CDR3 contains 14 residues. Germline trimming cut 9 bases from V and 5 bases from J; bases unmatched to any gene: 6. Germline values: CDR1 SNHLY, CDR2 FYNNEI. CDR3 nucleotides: TGTGCCAGTGGGGACAGGGGAAAAACCGGGGAGCTGTTTTTT. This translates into CASGDRGKTGELFF.

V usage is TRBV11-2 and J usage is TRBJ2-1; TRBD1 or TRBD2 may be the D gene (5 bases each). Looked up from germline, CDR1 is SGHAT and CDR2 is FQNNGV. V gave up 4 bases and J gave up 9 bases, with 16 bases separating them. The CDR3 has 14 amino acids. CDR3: CASSSGTSVGEQFF. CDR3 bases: TGTGCCAGCAGCTCAGGGACCTCAGTGGGTGAGCAGTTCTTC.

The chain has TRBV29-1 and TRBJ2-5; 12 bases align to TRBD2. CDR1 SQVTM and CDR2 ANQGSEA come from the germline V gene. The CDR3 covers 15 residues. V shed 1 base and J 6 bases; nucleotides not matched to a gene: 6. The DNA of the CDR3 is TGCAGCGTTGAAGTTCTAGCGGGGGGGCGGCAGACCCAGTACTTC. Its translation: CSVEVLAGGRQTQYF.

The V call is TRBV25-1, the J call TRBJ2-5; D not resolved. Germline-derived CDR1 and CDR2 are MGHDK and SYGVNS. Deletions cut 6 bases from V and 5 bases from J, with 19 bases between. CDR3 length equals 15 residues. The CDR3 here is CASSPTELLRETQYF. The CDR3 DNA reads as TGTGCCAGCAGCCCCACCGAGCTTCTAAGGGAGACCCAGTACTTC.